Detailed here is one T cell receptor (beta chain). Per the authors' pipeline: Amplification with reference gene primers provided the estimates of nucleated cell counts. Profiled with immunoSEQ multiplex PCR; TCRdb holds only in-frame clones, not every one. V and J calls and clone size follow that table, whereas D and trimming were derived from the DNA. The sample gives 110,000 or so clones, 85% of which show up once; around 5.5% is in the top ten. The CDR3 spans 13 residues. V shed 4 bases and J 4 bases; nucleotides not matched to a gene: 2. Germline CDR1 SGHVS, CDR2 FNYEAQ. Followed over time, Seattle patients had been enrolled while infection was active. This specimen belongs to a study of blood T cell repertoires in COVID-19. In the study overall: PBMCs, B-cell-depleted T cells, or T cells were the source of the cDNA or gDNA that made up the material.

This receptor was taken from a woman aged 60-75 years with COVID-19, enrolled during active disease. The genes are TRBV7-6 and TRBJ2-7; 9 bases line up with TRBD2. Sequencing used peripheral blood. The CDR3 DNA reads TGTGCCAGCAGCTCGACTAGCGGTTACGAGCAGTACTTC. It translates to CASSSTSGYEQYF.